One sample yielded the 18 T cell receptor beta chains listed below, sequenced in a study of T cell responses to AZD1222 COVID-19 vaccine. Repertoires were generated with immunoSEQ multiplex PCR, while TCRdb's copy carries only in-frame clones and drops some. This table has about 120,000 clones, over 75% appearing once. This specimen was peripheral blood, taken on day 0 of AZD1222 vaccination. These receptors originate from an adult in good health.

This clone appeared a single time. The chain links TRBV19 to TRBJ1-6; 11 bases are shared with TRBD1. The V segment lost 7 bases and the J segment 7 bases; nucleotides outside the gene matches: 3. Germline-derived CDR1 and CDR2 are LNHDA and SQIVND (reference sequence). The CDR3 runs 14 residues. CDR3 nucleotide sequence: TGTGCCAGTACTGGGACAGGGGGAAATTCACCCCTCCACTTT. It encodes CASTGTGGNSPLHF.

V is TRBV5-1 and J is TRBJ1-2; D might be TRBD1 (6 bases). This CDR3 is built from 14 residues. From germline, CDR1 is SGHRS and CDR2 YFSETQ. The V and J ends lost 0 bases and 3 bases respectively, with 9 bases between them. CDR3 residues: CASSLGPGDYGYTF. In DNA, the CDR3 is TGCGCCAGCAGCTTGGGGCCAGGGGACTATGGCTACACCTTC. The variable domain in full, with the rest retrieved from reference TRBV5-1 and TRBJ1-2, is KAGVTQTPRYLIKTRGQQVTLSCSPISGHRSVSWYQQTPGQGLQFLFEYFSETQRNKGNFPGRFSGRQFSNSRSEMNVSTLELGDSALYLCASSLGPGDYGYTFGSGTRLTVV.

The CDR3 sequence is CASSYQMNTEAFF. The DNA for the CDR3 is TGTGCCAGCAGTTATCAGATGAACACTGAAGCTTTCTTT. V usage is TRBV12-3 or TRBV12-4 and J usage is TRBJ1-1; D unclear. V shed 4 bases and J shed 0 bases, with 6 bases lying between them. The CDR3 is made up of 13 amino acids.

This chain links TRBV27 with TRBJ1-1; 7 bases agree with TRBD1. Germline V gives CDR1 MNHEY, CDR2 SMNVEV (reference sequence). The CDR3 has 14 residues. After removal of 6 bases from V and 5 bases from J, the junction contained 9 bases not matched to a gene. CDR3 DNA sequence: TGTGCCAGCAGATATACTGGCAGGGGGACTGAAGCTTTCTTT. It yields the protein CASRYTGRGTEAFF.

This chain connects TRBV6-2 or TRBV6-3 to TRBJ2-2, with D uncertain. Germline V gene sequence: CDR1 MNHEY, CDR2 SVGEGT. Between the trimmed V and J ends, which lost 3 bases and 1 base, there was a span of 9 bases. This CDR3 comprises 15 residues. As DNA, the CDR3 is TGTGCCAGCAGTTATGCGAGCTTGAACACCGGGGAGCTGTTTTTT. It specifies CASSYASLNTGELFF.

The rearrangement uses TRBV7-8 and TRBJ1-1, with D unresolved. In germline, CDR1 is SGHVS, CDR2 FQNEAQ. The CDR3 spans 14 residues. V was cut by 4 bases and J by 1 base, with 10 bases left in between. CDR3 DNA: TGTGCCAGCAGCTCACGGTCGCGGAACACTGAAGCTTTCTTT. Protein: CASSSRSRNTEAFF.

The rearrangement joins TRBV7-9 to TRBJ2-1; the match to TRBD1 covers 7 bases. With V trimmed by 5 bases and J by 4 bases, 5 bases remained unmatched. The CDR3 spans 14 residues. Germline V lookup: CDR1 SEHNR, CDR2 FQNEAQ (reference sequence). The CDR3 coding sequence is TGTGCCAGCAGCCCGGGACAGTATTACAATGAGCAGTTCTTC. The encoded protein is CASSPGQYYNEQFF.

The rearrangement joins TRBV7-9 to TRBJ1-1; weak D call: TRBD1 (5 bases). The CDR3 runs 14 residues. Germline V gives CDR1 SEHNR, CDR2 FQNEAQ (reference sequence). V was trimmed by 7 bases and J by 2 bases, leaving 14 bases between them. CDR3 region: CASTPSGGNTEAFF. The CDR3 DNA follows: TGTGCCAGCACTCCTTCGGGGGGTAACACTGAAGCTTTCTTT.

CDR3 protein: CASRPSGTSGPKEFF. The CDR3 DNA is TGTGCCAGCAGGCCTTCCGGGACTAGCGGTCCAAAGGAGTTCTTC. The rearrangement uses TRBV28 and TRBJ2-1, with TRBD2 matching 11 bases. CDR1 and CDR2 (germline): MDHEN, SYDVKM. The CDR3 is made up of 15 amino acids. V lost 6 bases to trimming and J lost 14 bases; unmatched junction nucleotides: 15.

The CDR3 DNA reads as TGTGCCTGGAGTAGAAATAGCAATCAGCCCCAGCATTTT. Its protein product is CAWSRNSNQPQHF. This chain connects TRBV30 to TRBJ1-5, with D hard to call. The CDR3 has 13 residues. V was shortened by 2 bases and J by 0 bases, with 5 bases between the two germline ends. The V gene's germline CDR1 is GTSNPN and CDR2 SVGIG (reference sequence).

In its sample, this clone was seen a few times. This rearrangement joins TRBV19 to TRBJ2-3; D gene unclear. V lost 5 bases and J lost 2, with 2 bases in between. Germline V CDR1 and CDR2: LNHDA, SQIVND (reference sequence). There are 11 residues in the CDR3. Here the CDR3 DNA reads TGTGCCAGTAGTCACACAGATACGCAGTATTTT. Its protein is CASSHTDTQYF.

A few counts support this clone. The chain is built from TRBV10-3 and TRBJ2-1; 13 bases line up with TRBD2. Germline trimming cut 5 bases from V and 5 bases from J; bases unmatched to any gene: 6. Germline V gene sequence: CDR1 ENHRY, CDR2 SYGVKD. This CDR3 comprises 16 residues. The CDR3 protein is CAISTGTSGINNEQFF. The DNA for the CDR3 is TGTGCCATCAGTACTGGGACTAGCGGGATAAACAATGAGCAGTTCTTC.

The chain carries TRBV5-1 and TRBJ2-7, with D uncertain. Germline CDR1 SGHRS, CDR2 YFSETQ. The CDR3 covers 14 residues. V dropped 2 bases and J dropped 0 bases, with 9 bases sitting between them. The CDR3 is CASSFWDHSYEQYF. CDR3 nucleotide sequence: TGCGCCAGCAGCTTTTGGGATCACTCCTACGAGCAGTACTTC.

This clone was recorded once. The chain combines TRBV24-1 with TRBJ2-1; D call uncertain. This CDR3 has 13 residues. Germline V gene lookup returns CDR1 KGHDR and CDR2 SFDVKD. The ends were cut back, 4 bases at V and 7 bases at J, with 10 bases in the middle. CDR3 in amino acids: CATSEPYWNEQFF. In DNA form, the CDR3 reads TGTGCCACCAGTGAACCATATTGGAATGAGCAGTTCTTC.

This clone is a singleton in its sample. This chain connects TRBV5-6 to TRBJ1-6; 7 positions match TRBD1. This CDR3 spans 13 amino acids. J lost 7 bases, V lost 4 bases, and 2 bases had no gene match. From germline, CDR1 is SGHDT and CDR2 YYEEEE. CDR3 in DNA: TGTGCCAGCAGCGGCAGGGGGAATTCACCCCTCCACTTT. Protein: CASSGRGNSPLHF.

In its sample, this clone was seen once. The CDR3 DNA follows: TGTGCCAGCAGTTTCAGCAATCAGCCCCAGCATTTT. Residues: CASSFSNQPQHF. The chain uses TRBV6-2 or TRBV6-3 and TRBJ1-5; D ambiguous. The CDR3 consists of 12 residues. Germline V gives CDR1 MNHEY, CDR2 SVGEGT. The V end lost 4 bases, the J end lost 1 base, and 2 bases lay between the germline ends.

The chain combines TRBV3-1 (or the pseudogene TRBV3-2) with TRBJ1-1, with a possible D match to TRBD1 (6 bases). This CDR3 has 14 residues. The V gene's germline CDR1 is LGHDT and CDR2 YNNKEL (reference sequence). V gave up 1 base and J gave up 2 bases, with 8 bases separating them. The CDR3 DNA follows: TGTGCCAGCAGCCAAGGGACAGTTAACACTGAAGCTTTCTTT. The encoded protein is CASSQGTVNTEAFF.

The V call is TRBV9, the J call TRBJ2-2; 12 positions agree with TRBD2. Trimming removed 2 bases from V and 2 bases from J; junction bases left unmatched: 4. This CDR3 is 17 amino acids long. Germline CDR1 and CDR2: SGDLS and YYNGEE. The CDR3 is CASSVRLAGENTGELFF. CDR3 nucleotide sequence: TGTGCCAGCAGCGTGAGACTAGCGGGAGAAAACACCGGGGAGCTGTTTTTT.